This T cell receptor (beta chain) stems from a study of identical twins. V was clipped by 0 bases and J by 5 bases; unmatched bases: 8. Germline CDR1 reads DFQATT; CDR2 reads SNEGSKA (reference sequence). The CDR3 runs 16 residues. Concerning this clonotype: Its antigen is unidentified.

Study results and caveats: Cross-sectional statistics underpinned the conclusions; the same donors were not followed. For monozygotic twins, models underestimated out-of-frame TCR alpha sharing.

TCRdb re-analysed the 5' RACE reads in MiXCR, keeping a single row per CDR3 protein. The table lists some 690,000 distinct CDR3 sequences, about 20% of them singletons. These data were also reused for a study on T cells expressing NK-cell markers. From that second work: Out of eight donors sequenced, seven tested HCMV-seropositive and the remaining one seronegative.

The TCR sequence derives from a woman younger than 30 in good health. V usage is TRBV20-1 and J usage is TRBJ2-5; 11 bases agree with TRBD2. Material: PBMCs. The CDR3 sequence is CSARDSSGRVRETQYF. Here the CDR3 DNA reads TGCAGTGCTAGAGATAGTAGCGGGAGGGTCAGGGAGACCCAGTACTTC.